The 32 T cell receptor beta chains listed next were all sequenced from one sample in a study of blood T cell repertoires in COVID-19. The assay was immunoSEQ multiplex PCR, and TCRdb's table has in-frame clones only and misses some. The sample includes about 80,000 clones, around nine tenths of them seen just once. Material for sequencing was peripheral blood. All receptors derive from a woman of 80 years or more with active or convalescent COVID-19.

The chain is built from TRBV5-1 and TRBJ2-5; the match to TRBD2 covers 7 bases. Trimming removed 0 bases from V and 5 bases from J; junction bases left unmatched: 7. Germline CDR1 is SGHRS and CDR2 is YFSETQ. The CDR3 contains 15 residues. As DNA, the CDR3 is TGCGCCAGCAGCTTGGGTTCTAGCGGTGGGGAGACCCAGTACTTC. Translation gives CASSLGSSGGETQYF. Full variable domain (remainder filled in from reference TRBV5-1 and TRBJ2-5): KAGVTQTPRYLIKTRGQQVTLSCSPISGHRSVSWYQQTPGQGLQFLFEYFSETQRNKGNFPGRFSGRQFSNSRSEMNVSTLELGDSALYLCASSLGSSGGETQYFGPGTRLLVL.

The V call is TRBV5-4, the J call TRBJ2-5; 10 nucleotides align to TRBD2. The junction had 10 bases not matched to a gene; V was cut back by 1 base and J by 10 bases. Per germline, CDR1 SGHNT and CDR2 YYREEE (reference sequence). The CDR3 runs 15 residues. The CDR3 region has the DNA TGTGCCAGCAGCTTGAAGACTAGCGGGCCCGGGGGCCAGTACTTC. Protein: CASSLKTSGPGGQYF.

The CDR3 DNA is TGTGCCAGCAGCTACGGGACAGGAGATAGCAATCAGCCCCAGCATTTT. Amino acids: CASSYGTGDSNQPQHF. The gene calls are TRBV7-8 and TRBJ1-5; TRBD1 matches 8 bases. Trimming took 4 bases from V and 0 from J; bases not matched to a gene: 5. The germline CDR1 and CDR2 sequences are SGHVS and FQNEAQ. CDR3 length: 16 amino acids.

The gene calls are TRBV6-2 or TRBV6-3 and TRBJ2-1, with a possible D match to TRBD1 (6 bases). V shed 4 bases and J shed 4 bases, with 17 bases lying between them. This CDR3 contains 16 residues. Germline V gene data show CDR1 as MNHEY and CDR2 as SVGEGT. The CDR3 protein is CASSSGSGARYNEQFF. The CDR3 nucleotides read TGTGCCAGCAGTTCGGGCTCAGGGGCTAGATACAATGAGCAGTTCTTC.

V gene TRBV19 combines with J gene TRBJ2-5, with 14 bases lining up with TRBD2. Germline CDR1 and CDR2: LNHDA and SQIVND (reference sequence). The V gene end was trimmed by 4 bases and the J gene end by 5 bases; junction bases not matched to a gene: 6. The CDR3 totals 16 residues. CDR3 loop: CASSTGTSGGWETQYF. The CDR3 nucleotides are TGTGCCAGTAGTACCGGGACTAGCGGGGGATGGGAGACCCAGTACTTC.

The chain has TRBV5-1 and TRBJ1-5; 8 nucleotides agree with TRBD1. Looked up from germline, CDR1 is SGHRS and CDR2 is YFSETQ. V gave up 4 bases and J gave up 7 bases; unmatched junction bases: 7. There are 14 residues in the CDR3. This CDR3 is CASSAGTGGQPQHF. The DNA for the CDR3 is TGCGCCAGCAGCGCCGGGACAGGCGGGCAGCCCCAGCATTTT.

This clone was counted a few times. Here the CDR3 reads CASGDSYGYTF. The CDR3 DNA reads as TGTGCCAGCGGCGACAGCTATGGCTACACCTTC. The chain links TRBV2 to TRBJ1-2; D may be TRBD1 (5 bases). Per the germline V gene, CDR1 is SNHLY and CDR2 is FYNNEI. The V end lost 8 bases, the J end lost 4 bases, and 8 bases lay between the germline ends. The CDR3 is 11 residues long.

The chain carries TRBV7-9 and TRBJ1-2, with a tentative D call TRBD1 (6 bases). Between the trimmed V and J ends, which lost 5 bases and 3 bases, there was a span of 16 bases. Looked up from germline, CDR1 is SEHNR and CDR2 is FQNEAQ (reference sequence). This CDR3 has 15 residues. The CDR3 DNA sequence: TGTGCCAGCAGCCCTCTGCGGGGGGCACACTATGGCTACACCTTC. Residues: CASSPLRGAHYGYTF.

The chain recombines TRBV21-1 with TRBJ2-2; the DNA was not compared with TRBD1, the D call given in the table. TRBV21-1 is a known pseudogene. This CDR3 comprises 17 residues. The CDR3 loop reads CASSRPGTGGYTGELFF. The CDR3 region has the DNA TGTGCCAGCAGCAGACCTGGGACAGGGGGTTACACCGGGGAGCTGTTTTTT.

This clone was detected once. CDR3 region: CASSFFRGRMAYNEQFF. The CDR3 DNA follows: TGCGCCAGCAGCTTCTTCAGGGGGCGAATGGCCTACAATGAGCAGTTCTTC. V usage is TRBV5-1 and J usage is TRBJ2-1, with TRBD1 matching over 8 bases. CDR3 length: 17 amino acids. Germline assignment: CDR1 SGHRS and CDR2 YFSETQ. Germline trimming cut 2 bases from V and 2 bases from J; bases unmatched to any gene: 9. The whole variable domain, filled in from reference TRBV5-1 and TRBJ2-1, reads KAGVTQTPRYLIKTRGQQVTLSCSPISGHRSVSWYQQTPGQGLQFLFEYFSETQRNKGNFPGRFSGRQFSNSRSEMNVSTLELGDSALYLCASSFFRGRMAYNEQFFGPGTRLTVL.

V usage is TRBV5-4 and J usage is TRBJ2-7; D may be TRBD1 (6 bases). The CDR3 has 15 residues. Germline CDR1 SGHNT, CDR2 YYREEE (reference sequence). V was shortened by 4 bases and J by 0 bases, with 14 bases between the two germline ends. The CDR3 coding sequence is TGTGCCAGCAGCAGCCGGACAGACCTCTCCTACGAGCAGTACTTC. It is translated as CASSSRTDLSYEQYF.

This chain uses TRBV28 with TRBJ2-7, with 13 bases matching TRBD2. J was trimmed by 2 bases and V by 10 bases; bases with no gene match: 5. The CDR3 runs 14 residues. Germline lookup yields CDR1 MDHEN and CDR2 SYDVKM. The CDR3 DNA reads TGTGCCACGCGACTAGCGGGGGGCCCCTACGAGCAGTACTTC. Its protein is CATRLAGGPYEQYF.

The CDR3 region is CASSLGGVGYTF. The CDR3 DNA reads as TGTGCCAGCAGTTTAGGGGGGGTAGGCTACACCTTC. The chain recombines TRBV28 with TRBJ1-2; D might be TRBD1 (5 bases). Between the trimmed V and J ends, which lost 2 bases and 8 bases, there was a span of 9 bases. This CDR3 is 12 amino acids long. Germline CDR1 and CDR2: MDHEN and SYDVKM.

A single count supports this clone. The chain carries TRBV18 and TRBJ2-7; 11 nucleotides match TRBD1. CDR3 size: 16 residues. V trimming: 6 bases; J trimming: 0 bases; junction bases outside the gene matches: 7. Germline V gene data show CDR1 as KGHSH and CDR2 as LQKENI. The DNA of the CDR3 is TGTGCCAGCTCGCTCTCCGGGACAGGGGGCTCCTACGAGCAGTACTTC. This codes for CASSLSGTGGSYEQYF. The variable domain in full, completed from reference TRBV18 and TRBJ2-7, reads NAGVMQNPRHLVRRRGQEARLRCSPMKGHSHVYWYRQLPEEGLKFMVYLQKENIIDESGMPKERFSAEFPKEGPSILRIQQVVRGDSAAYFCASSLSGTGGSYEQYFGPGTRLTVT.

The gene calls are TRBV10-3 and TRBJ2-5; D possibly corresponds to TRBD2 (6 bases). Germline CDR1 and CDR2: ENHRY and SYGVKD. Trimming pared 6 bases from V and 4 bases from J, leaving 12 bases between. There are 13 residues in the CDR3. DNA of the CDR3: TGTGCCATCAGAGCTAGCGTTGGAGAGACCCAGTACTTC. Translation gives CAIRASVGETQYF.

The CDR3 DNA reads TGCGCCAGCAGATATCTTGGGGGGACCGGGACCGCGGGTGGGGCCAACGTCCTGACTTTC. Translated, it gives CASRYLGGTGTAGGANVLTF. The V call is TRBV5-1, the J call TRBJ2-6; weak D call: TRBD2 (6 bases). The CDR3 has 20 residues. Germline V gene sequence: CDR1 SGHRS, CDR2 YFSETQ. Trimming shortened V by 5 bases and J by 3 bases, and 27 bases separated the two germline ends.

The chain has TRBV5-5 and TRBJ2-2; 7 bases map to TRBD2. Germline V CDR1 and CDR2: SGHKS, YYEKEE (reference sequence). V shed 2 bases and J 4 bases; nucleotides not matched to a gene: 8. The CDR3 length is 16 residues. The CDR3 loop is CASSFSPGRATGELFF. In nucleotides, the CDR3 is TGTGCCAGCAGCTTCTCCCCAGGGAGGGCCACCGGGGAGCTGTTTTTT.

The gene calls are TRBV25-1 and TRBJ2-1; 9 positions match TRBD1. J lost 4 bases, V lost 1 base, and 8 bases had no gene match. CDR3 length: 17 amino acids. CDR1 MGHDK and CDR2 SYGVNS come from the germline V gene. The CDR3 region is CASSELRIGTGYNEQFF. The CDR3 DNA sequence: TGTGCCAGCAGTGAATTGAGGATAGGGACAGGGTACAATGAGCAGTTCTTC.

Only a few counts were recorded for this clone. The V call is TRBV5-1, the J call TRBJ2-1; TRBD1 agrees at 7 bases. The germline V gene has CDR1 SGHRS and CDR2 YFSETQ. The CDR3 has 14 residues. V lost 3 bases to trimming and J lost 7 bases; unmatched junction nucleotides: 7. The CDR3: CASSYGQAANEQFF. DNA of the CDR3: TGCGCCAGCAGCTACGGACAGGCGGCGAATGAGCAGTTCTTC.

The V call is TRBV19, the J call TRBJ2-7; 8 nucleotides line up with TRBD2. Losses at the gene ends were 5 bases for V and 0 bases for J; bases not matched to a gene: 3. This CDR3 has 14 residues. Germline lookup yields CDR1 LNHDA and CDR2 SQIVND (reference sequence). This CDR3 is CASSPSGGSYEQYF. The CDR3 region has the DNA TGTGCCAGTAGTCCGAGCGGGGGCTCCTACGAGCAGTACTTC.

This rearrangement joins TRBV4-1 to TRBJ2-3, with a weak D call TRBD1 (6 bases). Trimming removed 1 base from V and 11 bases from J, with 13 bases in between. Germline-derived CDR1 and CDR2 are MGHRA and YSYEKL. CDR3 length: 13 amino acids. The CDR3 bases are TGCGCCAGCAGCCAAGGGAACAGGGAGAAGCAGTATTTT. Amino acids: CASSQGNREKQYF.

V and J are TRBV19 and TRBJ2-2, with 8 bases aligning to TRBD2. The V gene's germline CDR1 is LNHDA and CDR2 SQIVND (reference sequence). The CDR3 covers 15 residues. V lost 7 bases and J lost 7; bases outside the gene matches: 11. CDR3 DNA: TGTGCCAGTATGGACGGGGGGGCCGTTGGCGGGGAGCTGTTTTTT. The encoded protein is CASMDGGAVGGELFF.

The CDR3: CASSLVRASGIRNEQFF. The CDR3 nucleotides read TGTGCCAGCAGCTTAGTTCGGGCTAGCGGGATTCGGAATGAGCAGTTCTTC. The rearrangement joins TRBV7-2 to TRBJ2-1, with TRBD2 identical over 9 bases. Trimming cost V 1 base and J 7 bases; bases outside gene matches: 11. The CDR3 covers 17 residues. The V gene's germline CDR1 is SGHTA and CDR2 FQGNSA. Supplemented by reference TRBV7-2 and TRBJ2-1, the full variable domain reads GAGVSQSPSNKVTEKGKDVELRCDPISGHTALYWYRQSLGQGLEFLIYFQGNSAPDKSGLPSDRFSAERTGGSVSTLTIQRTQQEDSAVYLCASSLVRASGIRNEQFFGPGTRLTVL.

V usage is TRBV5-1 and J usage is TRBJ2-4; 11 bases fit TRBD2. The germline gives CDR1 SGHRS, CDR2 YFSETQ. J gave up 11 bases and V 0 bases, and 13 bases lay outside the gene matches. The CDR3 length is 17 residues. Here the CDR3 DNA reads TGCGCCAGCAGCTTGGTGCCGTCTAGCGGGGGGCCTCTTTTTCAGTACTTC. This translates into CASSLVPSSGGPLFQYF.

In its sample, this clone ranks as medium-sized. The chain couples TRBV4-3 to TRBJ2-6; no definite D call. V lost 0 bases and J lost 0, with 9 bases in between. Germline CDR1 and CDR2: LGHNA and YSLEER. The CDR3 contains 17 residues. CDR3 loop: CASSQDHSSSGANVLTF. DNA for the CDR3: TGCGCCAGCAGCCAAGATCACAGCAGCTCTGGGGCCAACGTCCTGACTTTC.

The genes are TRBV7-2 and TRBJ2-5; unclear D gene. Trimming stripped 2 bases from V and 4 bases from J, with 5 bases between. The CDR3 length is 12 residues. CDR1 is SGHTA and CDR2 is FQGNSA in the germline V gene. In DNA, the CDR3 is TGTGCCAGCAGCTTAATTCGAGAGACCCAGTACTTC. Amino acid sequence: CASSLIRETQYF.

The chain employs TRBV30 and TRBJ1-3; D unclear. This CDR3 has 15 amino acids. The V gene lost 5 bases and the J gene lost 0 bases, with 14 bases spanning the gap. Germline V lookup: CDR1 GTSNPN, CDR2 SVGIG (reference sequence). The CDR3 loop is CAWGKDGVSGNTIYF. DNA of the CDR3: TGTGCCTGGGGGAAGGACGGGGTCTCTGGAAACACCATATATTTT.

This sequence joins TRBV28 and TRBJ1-5; D not resolved. Per the germline V gene, CDR1 is MDHEN and CDR2 is SYDVKM. V shed 10 bases and J shed 2 bases, with 9 bases lying between them. The CDR3 is 12 residues long. CDR3 sequence (DNA): TGTGCCACAAGACTGGGCAATCAGCCCCAGCATTTT. Translated, it gives CATRLGNQPQHF.

On this clone: The identical CDR3 is also encoded by other nucleotide sequences in the sample. The chain uses TRBV5-1 and TRBJ2-5; D uncertain. This CDR3 contains 12 residues. Trimming shortened V by 10 bases and J by 2 bases, and 12 bases separated the two germline ends. Germline V gene lookup returns CDR1 SGHRS and CDR2 YFSETQ. The CDR3 is CASRESQETQYF. The CDR3, as DNA: TGCGCCTCACGCGAGTCTCAAGAGACCCAGTACTTC.

V is TRBV6-5 and J is TRBJ1-1; D perhaps matches TRBD1 (6 bases). The V gene lost 6 bases and the J gene lost 0 bases, with 11 bases spanning the gap. The CDR3 is 14 amino acids. Per the germline V gene, CDR1 is MNHEY and CDR2 is SVGAGI. The CDR3 DNA is TGTGCCAGCAGATCAGGGGTCTTGAACACTGAAGCTTTCTTT. Protein product: CASRSGVLNTEAFF.

The rearrangement joins TRBV4-3 to TRBJ2-1, with 12 bases that match TRBD2. The germline CDR1 and CDR2 sequences are LGHNA and YSLEER. V lost 4 bases, J lost 2 bases, and 12 bases stayed unmatched. This CDR3 comprises 19 residues. CDR3 sequence: CASSPVGLAGRKTYNEQFF. In DNA form, the CDR3 reads TGCGCCAGCAGCCCTGTAGGACTAGCGGGGAGAAAAACCTACAATGAGCAGTTCTTC.

CDR3 DNA sequence: TGTGCCAGCAGTGAAGAGCCTAGCGGGGGCACAGATACGCAGTATTTT. It codes for CASSEEPSGGTDTQYF. V gene TRBV2 combines with J gene TRBJ2-3; 9 positions agree with TRBD2. Trimming took 1 base from V and 1 from J; bases not matched to a gene: 3. Germline CDR1 reads SNHLY; CDR2 reads FYNNEI. The CDR3 runs to 16 residues.